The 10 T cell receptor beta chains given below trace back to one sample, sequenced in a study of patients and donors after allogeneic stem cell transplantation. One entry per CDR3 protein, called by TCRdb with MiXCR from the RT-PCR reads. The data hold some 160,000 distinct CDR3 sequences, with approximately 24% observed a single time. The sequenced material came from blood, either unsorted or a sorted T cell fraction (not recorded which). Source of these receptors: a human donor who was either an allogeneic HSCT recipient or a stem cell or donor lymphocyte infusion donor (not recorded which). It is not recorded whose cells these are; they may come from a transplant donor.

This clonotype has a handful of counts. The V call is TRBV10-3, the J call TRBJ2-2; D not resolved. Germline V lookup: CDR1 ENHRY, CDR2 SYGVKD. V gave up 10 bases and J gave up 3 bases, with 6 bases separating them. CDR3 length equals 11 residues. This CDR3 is CATRDTGELFF. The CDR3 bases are TGTGCCACCAGAGACACCGGGGAGCTGTTTTTT.

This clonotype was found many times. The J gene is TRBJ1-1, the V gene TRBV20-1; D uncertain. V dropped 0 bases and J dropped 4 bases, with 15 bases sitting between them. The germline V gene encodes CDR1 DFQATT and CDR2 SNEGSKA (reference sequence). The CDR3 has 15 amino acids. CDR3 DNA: TGCAGTGCTAGAGATGAAGGTAGGGCTAGCACTGAAGCTTTCTTT. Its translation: CSARDEGRASTEAFF.

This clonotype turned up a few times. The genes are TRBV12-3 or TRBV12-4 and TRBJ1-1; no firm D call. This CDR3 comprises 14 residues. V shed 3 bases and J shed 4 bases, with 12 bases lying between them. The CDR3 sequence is CASSFSQWGTEAFF. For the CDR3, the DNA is TGTGCCAGCAGTTTTAGCCAATGGGGCACTGAAGCTTTCTTT.

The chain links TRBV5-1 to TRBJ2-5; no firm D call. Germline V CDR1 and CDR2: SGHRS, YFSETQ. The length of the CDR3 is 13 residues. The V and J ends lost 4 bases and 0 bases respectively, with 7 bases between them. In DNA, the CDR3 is TGCGCCAGCAGCCATGGTTACCAAGAGACCCAGTACTTC. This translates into CASSHGYQETQYF. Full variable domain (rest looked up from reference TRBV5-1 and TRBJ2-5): KAGVTQTPRYLIKTRGQQVTLSCSPISGHRSVSWYQQTPGQGLQFLFEYFSETQRNKGNFPGRFSGRQFSNSRSEMNVSTLELGDSALYLCASSHGYQETQYFGPGTRLLVL.

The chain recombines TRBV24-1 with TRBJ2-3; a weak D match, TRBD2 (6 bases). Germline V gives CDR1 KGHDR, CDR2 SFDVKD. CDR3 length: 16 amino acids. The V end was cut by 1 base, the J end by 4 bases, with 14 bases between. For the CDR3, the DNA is TGTGCCACCAGTGATTTAGGCGGGACTGCGGCAGATACGCAGTATTTT. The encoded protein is CATSDLGGTAADTQYF.

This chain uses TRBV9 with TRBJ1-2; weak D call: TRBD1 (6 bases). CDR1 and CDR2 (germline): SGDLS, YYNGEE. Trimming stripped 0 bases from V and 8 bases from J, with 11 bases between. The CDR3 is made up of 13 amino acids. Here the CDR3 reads CASSVGTGLGYTF. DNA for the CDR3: TGTGCCAGCAGCGTAGGAACAGGGCTCGGCTACACCTTC.

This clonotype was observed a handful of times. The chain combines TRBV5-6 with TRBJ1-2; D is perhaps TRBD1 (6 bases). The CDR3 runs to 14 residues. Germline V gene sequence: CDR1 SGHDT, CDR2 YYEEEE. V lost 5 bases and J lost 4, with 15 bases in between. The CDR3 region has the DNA TGTGCCAGCAGTTCTGTCGACAGGATCTATGGCTACACCTTC. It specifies CASSSVDRIYGYTF.

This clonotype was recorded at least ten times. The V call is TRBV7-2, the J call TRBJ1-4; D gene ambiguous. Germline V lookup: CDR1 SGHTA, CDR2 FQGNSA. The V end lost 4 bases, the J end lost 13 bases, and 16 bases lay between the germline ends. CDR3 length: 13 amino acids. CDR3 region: CASSSISIGRLFF. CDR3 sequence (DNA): TGTGCCAGCAGCTCCATTAGTATAGGGCGACTGTTTTTT.

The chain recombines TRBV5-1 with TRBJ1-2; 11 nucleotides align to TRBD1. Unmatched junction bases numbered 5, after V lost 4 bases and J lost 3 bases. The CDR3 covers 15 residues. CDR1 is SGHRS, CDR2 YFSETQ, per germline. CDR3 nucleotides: TGCGCCAGCAGCCGAGGACAGGGGGCGTACTATGGCTACACCTTC. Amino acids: CASSRGQGAYYGYTF.

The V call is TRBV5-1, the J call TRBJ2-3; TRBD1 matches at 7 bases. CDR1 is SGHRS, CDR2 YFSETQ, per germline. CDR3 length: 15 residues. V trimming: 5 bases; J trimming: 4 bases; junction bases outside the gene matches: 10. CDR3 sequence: CASSLTGRPADTQYF. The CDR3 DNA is TGCGCCAGCAGTTTGACAGGGCGTCCGGCAGATACGCAGTATTTT.